This T cell receptor (beta chain) was identified in a study of blood T cell repertoires in COVID-19. This clone was found a few times. TCRdb's table, derived via immunoSEQ multiplex PCR, lists solely in-frame clones and lacks some. The sample shows around 52,000 clones, 82% of them seen only once. The V end was cut by 7 bases, the J end by 5 bases, with 12 bases between. This CDR3 has 14 residues. The V gene's germline CDR1 is MNHEY and CDR2 SVGAGI. The gene calls are TRBV6-5 and TRBJ1-6, with D hard to call. Sequencing was carried out using peripheral blood. The clonotype comes from a woman in her sixties or seventies with acute or convalescent COVID-19. For the CDR3, the DNA is TGTGCCAGCACTATGACCGCGGATAATTCACCCCTCCACTTT. Translation: CASTMTADNSPLHF.